The 19 T cell receptor beta chains given below trace back to one sample, sequenced in a study of blood T cell repertoires in COVID-19. Only in-frame clones appear in the TCRdb table, and some are missing; sequencing was by immunoSEQ multiplex PCR. The sample shows around 100,000 clones, 84% of them seen only once. Sequenced: peripheral blood. These receptors all come from a human donor in a cohort sampled during active COVID-19.

V gene TRBV30 combines with J gene TRBJ1-2, with D perhaps matching TRBD1 (5 bases). Deletions cut 2 bases from V and 6 bases from J, with 19 bases between. The CDR3 length is 15 residues. Germline V gives CDR1 GTSNPN, CDR2 SVGIG (reference sequence). The CDR3 nucleotides are TGTGCCTGGAGTAGGAGGGCAGGGAGAAGTAATGGCTACACCTTC. It yields the protein CAWSRRAGRSNGYTF.

The chain links TRBV11-2 to TRBJ2-7, with D possibly matching TRBD1 (6 bases). Trimming cost V 4 bases and J 6 bases, with 13 bases left between them. Germline CDR1 and CDR2: SGHAT and FQNNGV. This CDR3 spans 13 amino acids. This chain's CDR3 is CASSSYRDGEQYF. Written as DNA, the CDR3 is TGTGCCAGCAGCTCTTACAGGGATGGCGAGCAGTACTTC.

J is TRBJ1-2 and V is TRBV7-3, with a weak D call TRBD1 (6 bases). Trimming removed 0 bases at V and 4 bases at J, with 12 bases between. The CDR3 runs 15 residues. Germline-derived CDR1 and CDR2 are SGHTA and FQGTGA. The CDR3 reads CASSLTTGNRYGYTF. CDR3 bases: TGTGCCAGCAGCTTAACAACAGGGAATCGCTATGGCTACACCTTC.

V and J are TRBV6-5 and TRBJ1-1; D uncertain. The germline gives CDR1 MNHEY, CDR2 SVGAGI. The CDR3 has 14 amino acids. Trimming pared 0 bases from V and 5 bases from J, leaving 10 bases between. The CDR3 here is CASSYSAEGTEAFF. The CDR3 DNA sequence: TGTGCCAGCAGTTACTCCGCAGAGGGAACTGAAGCTTTCTTT.

This rearrangement joins TRBV9 to TRBJ2-6; 9 bases align to TRBD2. There are 19 residues in the CDR3. V lost 0 bases to trimming and J lost 0 bases; unmatched junction nucleotides: 7. Germline V gene lookup returns CDR1 SGDLS and CDR2 YYNGEE. The CDR3 loop reads CASSVGASGALSGANVLTF. Here the CDR3 DNA reads TGTGCCAGCAGCGTAGGGGCTAGCGGGGCCCTCTCTGGGGCCAACGTCCTGACTTTC.

The chain links TRBV27 to TRBJ1-2, with D possibly matching TRBD1 (6 bases). In germline, CDR1 is MNHEY, CDR2 SMNVEV (reference sequence). Between the trimmed V and J ends, which lost 10 bases and 2 bases, there was a span of 11 bases. The CDR3 has 12 amino acids. Here the CDR3 reads CATRDINYGYTF. CDR3 in DNA: TGTGCCACCAGGGACATAAACTATGGCTACACCTTC.

The V call is TRBV5-4, the J call TRBJ1-2; the match to TRBD1 covers 8 bases. There are 14 residues in the CDR3. Looked up from germline, CDR1 is SGHNT and CDR2 is YYREEE (reference sequence). With V trimmed by 3 bases and J by 2 bases, 3 bases remained unmatched. The CDR3 loop is CASSSGQDNYGYTF. CDR3 in DNA: TGTGCCAGCAGCTCGGGACAGGACAACTATGGCTACACCTTC.

The gene calls are TRBV7-2 and TRBJ1-2; no firm D call. The ends were cut back, 0 bases at V and 8 bases at J, with 19 bases in the middle. The CDR3 length is 16 residues. Germline CDR1 and CDR2: SGHTA and FQGNSA. In DNA, the CDR3 is TGTGCCAGCAGCTTAGCGTCCCGGGCAGGAGGAGAAGGCTACACCTTC. Encoded protein: CASSLASRAGGEGYTF. Using reference TRBV7-2 and TRBJ1-2 for the parts outside the CDR3, the full variable domain is GAGVSQSPSNKVTEKGKDVELRCDPISGHTALYWYRQSLGQGLEFLIYFQGNSAPDKSGLPSDRFSAERTGGSVSTLTIQRTQQEDSAVYLCASSLASRAGGEGYTFGSGTRLTVV.

The gene calls are TRBV9 and TRBJ1-6; D not resolved. Trimming took off 1 base at V and 6 bases at J, with 8 bases between the two ends. The CDR3 length is 14 residues. Looked up from germline, CDR1 is SGDLS and CDR2 is YYNGEE. CDR3 nucleotides: TGTGCCAGCAGCGTACAGACAACTAATTCACCCCTCCACTTT. It is translated as CASSVQTTNSPLHF.

The V call is TRBV15, the J call TRBJ2-1, with 8 bases fitting TRBD2. Trimming took 0 bases from V and 3 from J; bases not matched to a gene: 7. Germline lookup yields CDR1 LNHNV and CDR2 YYDKDF (reference sequence). The length of the CDR3 is 17 residues. This CDR3 is CATSRDATGLGYNEQFF. The CDR3 DNA sequence: TGTGCCACCAGCAGAGATGCGACGGGACTAGGCTACAATGAGCAGTTCTTC.

This chain uses TRBV5-1 with TRBJ2-3, with TRBD2 matching 7 bases. V shed 4 bases, J shed 7 bases, and the junction held 3 bases outside the gene matches. This CDR3 spans 12 amino acids. Germline assignment: CDR1 SGHRS and CDR2 YFSETQ. CDR3: CASSQTSHTQYF. CDR3 coding DNA: TGCGCCAGCAGCCAGACTAGCCATACGCAGTATTTT.

The chain carries TRBV19 and TRBJ1-2, with TRBD1 matching 9 bases. The CDR3 extends over 17 amino acids. V gave up 4 bases and J gave up 2 bases; unmatched junction bases: 11. CDR1 LNHDA and CDR2 SQIVND come from the germline V gene (reference sequence). The chain's CDR3 is CASSRVGQGMLNYGYTF. In DNA form, the CDR3 reads TGTGCCAGTAGTAGAGTAGGACAGGGGATGTTAAACTATGGCTACACCTTC. Variable domain in full (rest from reference TRBV19 and TRBJ1-2): DGGITQSPKYLFRKEGQNVTLSCEQNLNHDAMYWYRQDPGQGLRLIYYSQIVNDFQKGDIAEGYSVSREKKESFPLTVTSAQKNPTAFYLCASSRVGQGMLNYGYTFGSGTRLTVV.

The chain combines TRBV7-2 with TRBJ1-3, with a possible D match to TRBD1 (6 bases). CDR1 SGHTA and CDR2 FQGNSA come from the germline V gene. The V and J ends lost 1 base and 2 bases respectively, with 12 bases between them. The CDR3 has 16 residues. The CDR3 is CASSLDHRVAGNTIYF. DNA of the CDR3: TGTGCCAGCAGCTTAGACCACAGGGTGGCTGGAAACACCATATATTTT.

CDR3 amino acids: CASSLDRGGASKETQYF. The CDR3 bases are TGTGCCAGCAGCTTAGATCGCGGGGGGGCCTCGAAAGAGACCCAGTACTTC. This chain links TRBV5-4 with TRBJ2-5; 9 nucleotides match TRBD2. V was pared by 2 bases and J by 3 bases, with 11 bases of the junction left unmatched. CDR1 and CDR2 (germline): SGHNT, YYREEE (reference sequence). CDR3 length: 17 residues.

V usage is TRBV9 and J usage is TRBJ2-5, with D tentatively TRBD1 (5 bases). Trimming cost V 4 bases and J 4 bases, with 17 bases left between them. Germline loops: CDR1 SGDLS, CDR2 YYNGEE. This CDR3 is 15 amino acids long. CDR3 protein: CASSRGATRPETQYF. In DNA, the CDR3 is TGTGCCAGCAGCCGTGGGGCGACACGGCCAGAGACCCAGTACTTC.

This sequence joins TRBV11-2 and TRBJ2-5, with 8 bases aligning to TRBD2. The V and J ends lost 5 bases and 5 bases, in that order; junction bases with no gene match: 10. The CDR3 length is 15 residues. Germline CDR1 SGHAT, CDR2 FQNNGV. The CDR3 nucleotides read TGTGCCAGCAGCCCCCAGGTAGCGGGGTGGGAGACCCAGTACTTC. Protein: CASSPQVAGWETQYF.

The V and J genes are TRBV27 and TRBJ1-2; 10 bases are a match to TRBD1. This CDR3 is built from 15 residues. Losses at the gene ends were 3 bases for V and 5 bases for J; bases not matched to a gene: 6. The germline CDR1 and CDR2 sequences are MNHEY and SMNVEV (reference sequence). In DNA form, the CDR3 reads TGTGCCAGCAGTTTCCGACAGGGGGCCAAGTATGGCTACACCTTC. Amino acid sequence: CASSFRQGAKYGYTF.

CDR3 protein: CASSLRQPKVAEAFF. The CDR3 DNA reads as TGTGCCAGCAGTTTACGACAGCCGAAAGTCGCTGAAGCTTTCTTT. The gene calls are TRBV27 and TRBJ1-1, with D tentatively TRBD1 (5 bases). Germline CDR1 MNHEY, CDR2 SMNVEV (reference sequence). This CDR3 comprises 15 residues. Trimming left V 2 bases short and J 6 bases short, with 16 bases between.

The genes are TRBV19 and TRBJ1-5; D unresolved. The germline CDR1 and CDR2 sequences are LNHDA and SQIVND (reference sequence). CDR3 size: 17 residues. Trimming pared 1 base from V and 7 bases from J, leaving 20 bases between. CDR3 sequence reads: CASSIGVVRRVGQPQHF. The DNA for the CDR3 is TGTGCCAGTAGTATAGGGGTGGTCAGGAGGGTAGGACAGCCCCAGCATTTT.